This T cell receptor beta chain comes out of a study of T-cell reconstitution after alpha-beta-depleted transplantation in children. Study-level points and caveats: Expanded graft clones, several hundred of them, were reportedly the source of alpha-beta T cells about two months after transplant. After one year, T-cell counts and TCRbeta diversity mostly came from new T cells. For some patients, TCRbeta diversity was high at day 60 because of recipient T cells and thymic progenitors that survived.

The sample holds many counts of this clonotype. As yet, its antigen is unknown. V lost 1 base and J 0 bases, leaving 5 bases between the germline ends. Germline V CDR1 and CDR2: SNHLY, FYNNEI. The CDR3 runs 14 residues. The authors prepared the TCRbeta library with unique molecular identifiers. In TCRdb, the PCR reads were re-called with MiXCR into one record per CDR3 protein. The table shows about 490,000 distinct CDR3 sequences, with roughly 10% occurring only once. The source material was PBMCs, sampled before TCRalphabeta/CD19-depleted stem cell transplant. This receptor was identified in a child between 2 and 9 years old with inherited bone marrow failure, due to receive a stem cell transplant. V gene TRBV2 combines with J gene TRBJ2-3; D possibly uses TRBD1 or TRBD2 (5 bases each). CDR3 residues: CASSEGDSTDTQYF. The CDR3 nucleotides are TGTGCCAGCAGTGAAGGGGACAGCACAGATACGCAGTATTTT.